This T cell receptor beta chain was sequenced in a study of T-cell memory formation after mild COVID-19. In germline, CDR1 is SGHNT, CDR2 YYREEE (reference sequence). Trimming removed 0 bases from V and 4 bases from J, with 7 bases in between. The CDR3 totals 13 residues. MiXCR was run by TCRdb on the 5' RACE reads, yielding one entry per CDR3 protein. The data show some 150,000 distinct CDR3 sequences, with approximately 5.7% seen just once and roughly 1.9% held by the top ten. The chain links TRBV5-4 to TRBJ2-5; D not certain. The origin of this receptor is an adult woman who had mild COVID-19 (a few samples of this study predate the infection). Cell type and time point are not known. Sequences were obtained from PBMCs or a T cell subset sorted from them (not recorded which). CDR3 coding DNA: TGTGCCAGCAGCTTGGCCTCCGTAGAGACCCAGTACTTC. Amino acid sequence: CASSLASVETQYF.